These T cell receptor beta chains were read from a single sample in a study of Graves' ophthalmopathy and Graves' hyperthyroidism. TCRdb analysed the multiplex PCR reads with MiXCR anew, one entry per CDR3 protein. The repertoire holds 680,000 or so distinct CDR3 sequences, with 20% to 25% as singletons. The specimen was peripheral blood. All receptors derive from a woman younger than 35 with stable Graves' hyperthyroidism. Some clones in this sample may be carry-over from other donors' samples. The CDR3 runs from the conserved cysteine through the conserved F or W. Fields, in order: J gene, D gene, clone size, V gene, CDR3 protein, CDR3 DNA. D genes are given only for firm matches. Some rows mark clone size as missing; the rest say once, few, many or name a class of expanded clone.

>TRBJ1-1|TRBD1|many|TRBV20-1
CSAGGQENTEAFF
TGCAGTGCGGGGGGACAGGAGAACACTGAAGCTTTCTTT
>TRBJ2-5|TRBD2|many|TRBV5-1
CASSSSGGKETQYF
TGCGCCAGCAGCTCTAGCGGCGGCAAAGAGACCCAGTACTTC
>TRBJ1-3|NA|many|TRBV7-3
CASSLGGGRGNTIYF
TGTGCCAGCAGCTTAGGCGGGGGGAGAGGAAACACCATATATTTT
>TRBJ1-2|NA|NA|TRBV5-1
CASSLHHRGYGYTF
TGCGCCAGCAGCTTACACCATCGCGGCTATGGCTACACCTTC
>TRBJ2-7|TRBD2|many|TRBV11-2
CASSPRGLAGAVSYEQYF
TGTGCCAGCAGCCCAAGAGGACTAGCGGGAGCTGTAAGTTACGAGCAGTACTTC
>TRBJ1-1|NA|NA|TRBV20-1
CSASEGANTEAFF
TGCAGTGCTAGTGAGGGCGCGAACACTGAAGCTTTCTTT
>TRBJ2-5|TRBD2|many|TRBV6-1
CASIAVGGQETQYF
TGTGCCAGCATCGCGGTGGGAGGGCAAGAGACCCAGTACTTC
>TRBJ1-1|NA|many|TRBV15
CATSRDSTEAFF
TGTGCCACCAGCAGAGATAGTACTGAAGCTTTCTTT
>TRBJ2-5|TRBD2|NA|TRBV6-5
CASSYLGLAQETQYF
TGTGCCAGCAGTTACCTGGGACTAGCCCAAGAGACCCAGTACTTC
>TRBJ1-1|NA|many|TRBV6-1
CASTTGAGWNTEAFF
TGTGCCAGCACAACCGGGGCAGGTTGGAACACTGAAGCTTTCTTT
>TRBJ2-7|TRBD1|many|TRBV7-2
CASSLGGTGKYGQYF
TGTGCCAGCAGCTTAGGAGGGACAGGAAAATACGGGCAGTACTTC
>TRBJ1-1|NA|many|TRBV5-1
CASSWGNRDWGTEAFF
TGCGCCAGCAGCTGGGGGAATCGGGATTGGGGGACTGAAGCTTTCTTT
>TRBJ1-2|NA|NA|TRBV20-1
CSATGTDVNLFYGYTF
TGCAGTGCAACCGGGACCGATGTCAACCTCTTCTATGGCTACACCTTC